The 18 T cell receptor beta chains given below trace back to one sample, sequenced in a study of CD8 T cells in ankylosing spondylitis. Each CDR3 protein gets one entry after TCRdb re-called the 5' RACE reads with MiXCR. The sample lists 90,000 to 120,000 distinct CDR3 sequences, 24% seen once, with over 9% in the top ten. Sequenced input: synovial fluid, either unsorted or a sorted T cell fraction (not recorded which). The receptor set was obtained from a male donor with ankylosing spondylitis.

The sample holds many counts of this clonotype. The genes are TRBV2 and TRBJ2-5, with unresolved D. CDR1 is SNHLY and CDR2 is FYNNEI in the germline V gene. V was trimmed by 5 bases and J by 4 bases, leaving 11 bases between them. This CDR3 region has 13 residues. Written as DNA, the CDR3 is TGTGCCAGCAGTAGGGCAGCCTCAGAGACCCAGTACTTC. Amino acid sequence: CASSRAASETQYF.

This clonotype was counted only a few times. The rearrangement uses TRBV27 and TRBJ2-7; tentatively, D is TRBD2 (5 bases). Per the germline V gene, CDR1 is MNHEY and CDR2 is SMNVEV (reference sequence). V gave up 5 bases and J gave up 3 bases, with 14 bases separating them. The CDR3 runs 14 residues. The CDR3 protein is CASSPRDPVYEQYF. CDR3 sequence (DNA): TGTGCCAGCAGTCCTCGGGATCCCGTCTACGAGCAGTACTTC.

The genes are TRBV20-1 and TRBJ2-7, with 7 nucleotides matching TRBD1. The V gene end was trimmed by 5 bases and the J gene end by 4 bases; junction bases not matched to a gene: 11. The germline V gene has CDR1 DFQATT and CDR2 SNEGSKA (reference sequence). The CDR3 is made up of 14 amino acids. The CDR3 sequence is CSAHRDRFSYEQYF. Written as DNA, the CDR3 is TGCAGTGCTCACCGGGACAGATTTTCATACGAGCAGTACTTC.

This chain connects TRBV12-3 or TRBV12-4 to TRBJ2-1; weak D call: TRBD2 (5 bases). This CDR3 is 15 amino acids long. V was clipped by 4 bases and J by 4 bases, with 14 bases between them. The CDR3 spells CASSSGTMVYNEQFF. CDR3 sequence (DNA): TGTGCCAGCAGTTCGGGAACCATGGTGTACAATGAGCAGTTCTTC.

This clonotype was detected many times. The gene calls are TRBV27 and TRBJ2-1, with 8 bases matching TRBD2. This CDR3 comprises 14 residues. The J segment lost 3 bases and the V segment lost 5 bases, leaving 3 bases of the junction unmatched. The V gene's germline CDR1 is MNHEY and CDR2 SMNVEV (reference sequence). CDR3 sequence: CASSQTSVYNEQFF. CDR3 sequence (DNA): TGTGCCAGCAGTCAGACTAGCGTCTACAATGAGCAGTTCTTC.

In this sample, this clonotype turned up many times. The rearrangement links TRBV5-1 to TRBJ2-1, with D perhaps being TRBD1 or TRBD2 (6 bases each). Trimming left V 1 base short and J 3 bases short, with 14 bases between. The CDR3 sequence is 16 residues long. The germline V gene has CDR1 SGHRS and CDR2 YFSETQ. CDR3 residues: CASSLRGDSGYNEQFF. CDR3 nucleotide sequence: TGCGCCAGCAGCTTGAGGGGGGACTCGGGCTACAATGAGCAGTTCTTC.

This chain links TRBV27 with TRBJ1-2; D gene ambiguous. The V end lost 4 bases, the J end lost 2 bases, and 17 bases lay between the germline ends. The length of the CDR3 is 16 residues. Germline assignment: CDR1 MNHEY and CDR2 SMNVEV (reference sequence). This chain's CDR3 is CASSSLESGRNYGYTF. The CDR3 coding sequence is TGTGCCAGCAGTTCACTGGAGTCGGGCAGAAACTATGGCTACACCTTC.

The J gene is TRBJ2-5, the V gene TRBV14, with 7 bases aligning to TRBD2. CDR3 size: 15 residues. V was pared by 0 bases and J by 4 bases, with 5 bases of the junction left unmatched. Germline V lookup: CDR1 SGHDN, CDR2 FVKESK. The CDR3 reads CASSQEGGFRETQYF. The CDR3 DNA sequence: TGTGCCAGCAGCCAAGAGGGGGGGTTCCGAGAGACCCAGTACTTC.

The V call is TRBV20-1, the J call TRBJ2-3; D call uncertain. The CDR3 loop spans 12 amino acids. The V gene's germline CDR1 is DFQATT and CDR2 SNEGSKA (reference sequence). V was clipped by 2 bases and J by 5 bases, with 8 bases between them. The CDR3 loop is CSARKGIDTQYF. CDR3 sequence (DNA): TGCAGTGCTAGAAAGGGTATAGATACGCAGTATTTT.

This clonotype showed up just a few times. This CDR3 reads CASSLLSGSSYEQYF. The CDR3 bases are TGTGCCAGCAGCTTACTTAGCGGAAGCTCCTACGAGCAGTACTTC. This chain joins TRBV11-2 and TRBJ2-7; possibly TRBD2 for D (6 bases). CDR3 length equals 15 residues. Between the trimmed V and J ends, which lost 2 bases and 0 bases, there was a span of 11 bases. The V gene's germline CDR1 is SGHAT and CDR2 FQNNGV.

The chain employs TRBV20-1 and TRBJ2-1; TRBD2 is a possible D gene (5 bases). The length of the CDR3 is 11 residues. Germline V gene sequence: CDR1 DFQATT, CDR2 SNEGSKA (reference sequence). The CDR3 protein is CSKTHGDEQFF. DNA of the CDR3: TGCAGCAAAACACACGGGGATGAGCAGTTCTTC.

This clonotype was recorded a few times. This sequence joins TRBV7-2 and TRBJ2-2, with 9 bases identical to TRBD2. Germline CDR1 and CDR2: SGHTA and FQGNSA. The V and J ends lost 9 bases and 3 bases, in that order; junction bases with no gene match: 8. The CDR3 has 15 amino acids. CDR3 in DNA: TGTGCCAGTTTGGGGGGACTAGCCGACACCGGGGAGCTGTTTTTT. The encoded protein is CASLGGLADTGELFF.

This clonotype was recorded a few times. The CDR3 region has the DNA TGCAGTGCCCCGACTAGCTCAGATACGCAGTATTTT. It specifies CSAPTSSDTQYF. The chain has TRBV20-1 and TRBJ2-3, with 7 bases that match TRBD2. Germline loops: CDR1 DFQATT, CDR2 SNEGSKA (reference sequence). The CDR3 is 12 amino acids. V was pared by 6 bases and J by 4 bases, with 4 bases of the junction left unmatched.

In its sample, this clonotype was seen a few times. The chain recombines TRBV29-1 with TRBJ2-3; TRBD2 agrees at 9 bases. CDR1 and CDR2 (germline): SQVTM, ANQGSEA. The V gene end was trimmed by 0 bases and the J gene end by 7 bases; junction bases not matched to a gene: 8. The CDR3 is 15 amino acids. The CDR3 spells CSVEDSSGRGYTQYF. The CDR3 nucleotides are TGCAGCGTTGAAGATAGTAGCGGGAGAGGGTATACGCAGTATTTT.

The table lists this clonotype with a few counts. The J gene is TRBJ2-5, the V gene TRBV5-6; D gene uncertain. This CDR3 has 12 residues. V lost 2 bases and J 1 base, leaving 3 bases between the germline ends. CDR1 is SGHDT and CDR2 is YYEEEE in the germline V gene. The CDR3 nucleotides are TGTGCCAGCAGCTTTGGCCAAGAGACCCAGTACTTC. Protein: CASSFGQETQYF.

V gene TRBV28 combines with J gene TRBJ2-5, with no clear D. The V gene lost 4 bases and the J gene lost 0 bases, with 3 bases spanning the gap. Germline CDR1 and CDR2: MDHEN and SYDVKM. The CDR3 runs 12 residues. The CDR3 DNA is TGTGCCAGCAGTTCCCACCAAGAGACCCAGTACTTC. It translates to CASSSHQETQYF.

This clonotype was counted a few times. This chain connects TRBV7-8 to TRBJ2-5; D perhaps matches TRBD2 (6 bases). V was trimmed by 5 bases and J by 4 bases, leaving 29 bases between them. The CDR3 runs to 19 residues. The V gene's germline CDR1 is SGHVS and CDR2 FQNEAQ. CDR3 DNA sequence: TGTGCCAGCAGCCGGGGGACGGTTTTGTTAGTCGCTCAGTTAGAGACCCAGTACTTC. This codes for CASSRGTVLLVAQLETQYF.

This clonotype was observed many times. V gene TRBV7-9 combines with J gene TRBJ2-1; no clear D. The CDR3 spans 14 residues. Trimming shortened V by 4 bases and J by 4 bases, and 11 bases separated the two germline ends. Per germline, CDR1 SEHNR and CDR2 FQNEAQ (reference sequence). CDR3: CASSSLTSYNEQFF. CDR3 bases: TGTGCCAGCAGCTCCTTGACAAGTTACAATGAGCAGTTCTTC.